The rows below give T cell receptor beta chains drawn from one sample of a study of OX40 agonist ivuxolimab in advanced cancers. The protocol was immunoSEQ multiplex PCR, while the TCRdb copy is restricted to in-frame clones and leaves out a portion. Of around 41,000 clones detected, about 89% appear once; the ten largest clones hold roughly 0.53%. The sequencing here drew on CD4+ or CD8+ T cells sorted from blood, taken in a trial of the OX40 agonist ivuxolimab. These receptors were taken from an adult with an advanced solid tumor such as melanoma, head and neck, liver or kidney cancer. CDR3s include the opening cysteine and the closing phenylalanine or tryptophan. The D gene is left open where the match is weak. Clone size appears in some rows only: once, few, many, or a class for an expanded clone.

clone_size	j_call	d_call	v_call	cdr3_aa	cdr3_nt
.	TRBJ2-5	.	TRBV19	CASSTFRGTGGETQYF	TGTGCCAGTAGTACGTTCCGGGGCACCGGGGGAGAGACCCAGTACTTC
.	TRBJ1-2	.	TRBV2	CASSEAKEAGYTF	TGTGCCAGCAGTGAAGCGAAAGAAGCTGGCTACACCTTC
.	TRBJ2-2	TRBD1	TRBV5-1	CASFKPGQGNTGELFF	TGCGCCAGCTTTAAACCTGGACAGGGGAACACCGGGGAGCTGTTTTTT
once	TRBJ2-2	.	TRBV5-1	CASSTRPGLETGELFF	TGCGCCAGCAGCACGCGACCGGGTCTCGAGACCGGGGAGCTGTTTTTT
.	TRBJ1-1	.	TRBV6-1	CASSLTSMNTEAFF	TGTGCCAGCAGTTTGACAAGTATGAACACTGAAGCTTTCTTT
.	TRBJ1-1	.	TRBV2	CASSENTEAFF	TGTGCCAGCAGTGAGAACACTGAAGCTTTCTTT
.	TRBJ1-2	.	TRBV5-1	CASSLGGESYGYTF	TGCGCCAGCAGCTTAGGGGGGGAGAGCTATGGCTACACCTTC
.	TRBJ2-2	TRBD1	TRBV18	CASSGQGARNTGELFF	TGTGCCAGCTCAGGACAGGGGGCGCGAAACACCGGGGAGCTGTTTTTT
.	TRBJ2-7	TRBD1	TRBV5-8	CASTQGVFSYEQYF	TGTGCCAGCACTCAGGGGGTCTTCTCCTACGAGCAGTACTTC
.	TRBJ1-5	.	TRBV2	CATTRDIGQPQHF	TGTGCCACCACAAGGGACATCGGTCAGCCCCAGCATTTT
.	TRBJ2-3	.	TRBV11-2	CASSLGLTDTQYF	TGTGCCAGCAGCTTAGGACTCACAGATACGCAGTATTTT
.	TRBJ2-6	.	TRBV4-2	CASSARGSGANVLTF	TGTGCCAGCAGCGCAAGGGGCTCTGGGGCCAACGTCCTGACTTTC
.	TRBJ2-2	TRBD1	TRBV10-3	CATRDRANTGELFF	TGTGCCACCAGGGACAGGGCGAACACCGGGGAGCTGTTTTTT
once	TRBJ1-1	.	TRBV4-3	CASSQDPRNTEAFF	TGCGCCAGCAGCCAAGATCCACGGAACACTGAAGCTTTCTTT
few	TRBJ1-2	.	TRBV7-2	CASSLVRQSYGYTF	TGTGCCAGCAGCTTAGTTAGACAGTCGTATGGCTACACCTTC
.	TRBJ1-3	.	TRBV7-2	CASSLRLGSSGNTIYF	TGTGCCAGCAGCCTAAGGCTAGGGTCCTCTGGAAACACCATATATTTT
.	TRBJ2-7	.	TRBV28	CATWGGGMDYEQYF	TGTGCCACCTGGGGTGGGGGGATGGACTACGAGCAGTACTTC
.	TRBJ2-2	.	TRBV5-8	CASQSRNTGELFF	TGTGCCAGCCAATCACGGAACACCGGGGAGCTGTTTTTT
.	TRBJ1-2	.	TRBV7-8	CASSLADPFYGYTF	TGTGCCAGCAGCTTAGCGGACCCTTTCTATGGCTACACCTTC
.	TRBJ1-2	.	TRBV7-3	CASSLSPVGDDYGYTF	TGTGCCAGCAGCTTAAGTCCGGTCGGCGACGACTATGGCTACACCTTC
.	TRBJ2-2	.	TRBV6-6	CASLKSPPNTGELFF	TGTGCCAGCTTAAAGAGCCCCCCCAACACCGGGGAGCTGTTTTTT
.	TRBJ1-5	.	TRBV5-1	CASSPGQPDQPQHF	TGCGCCAGCAGCCCTGGACAGCCCGATCAGCCCCAGCATTTT
.	TRBJ1-1	.	TRBV6-6	CASSRGRFDINTEAFF	TGTGCCAGCAGTCGCGGGCGGTTTGATATAAACACTGAAGCTTTCTTT
.	TRBJ1-2	.	TRBV6-5	CASSSTWGEGYSYTF	TGTGCCAGCAGCTCTACCTGGGGCGAGGGCTATAGCTACACCTTC
.	TRBJ2-4	.	TRBV6-9	CASSETVERNIQYF	TGTGCCAGCAGTGAAACGGTGGAGAGAAACATTCAGTACTTC
.	TRBJ2-7	.	TRBV6-5	CASRTNYEQYF	TGTGCCAGCAGAACAAACTACGAGCAGTACTTC
few	TRBJ2-5	.	TRBV5-4	CASSLGRFGKETQYF	TGTGCCAGCAGCTTGGGTCGATTCGGAAAGGAGACCCAGTACTTC
.	TRBJ1-3	.	TRBV11-2	CASSDTGRGNTIYF	TGTGCCAGCAGCGATACCGGACGGGGAAACACCATATATTTT
.	TRBJ2-7	.	TRBV5-4	CASSQDEDRINGEQYF	TGTGCCAGCAGCCAAGACGAGGACAGAATTAATGGCGAGCAGTACTTC
few	TRBJ2-7	.	TRBV4-3	CASSQKEGYEQYF	TGCGCCAGCAGCCAAAAGGAAGGATACGAGCAGTACTTC
.	TRBJ2-7	TRBD2	TRBV12-5	CASGTGAGGDYEQYF	TGTGCTAGTGGTACCGGCGCGGGGGGAGACTACGAGCAGTACTTC
.	TRBJ2-3	.	TRBV19	CATRRPGTGLADTQYF	TGTGCCACCCGTCGTCCCGGGACTGGTCTGGCAGATACGCAGTATTTT
.	TRBJ2-3	TRBD2	TRBV20-1	CSAGGVDTQYF	TGCAGTGCTGGGGGGGTAGATACGCAGTATTTT
.	TRBJ1-2	.	TRBV5-4	CASSSPYAGAEYGYTF	TGTGCCAGCAGCTCCCCCTACGCAGGCGCCGAGTATGGCTACACCTTC
.	TRBJ2-7	.	TRBV19	CASFLGYEQYF	TGTGCCTCTTTTTTGGGCTACGAGCAGTACTTC
.	TRBJ1-1	.	TRBV20-1	CSATDNPEAFF	TGCAGTGCAACCGACAACCCAGAGGCTTTCTTT
.	TRBJ1-2	.	TRBV7-2	CASSLNAGNYGYTF	TGTGCCAGCAGCTTAAATGCGGGCAACTATGGCTACACCTTC
.	TRBJ1-2	TRBD1	TRBV18	CASSPTTGTGGGGYTF	TGTGCCAGCTCACCGACTACCGGGACAGGGGGCGGCGGCTACACCTTC
.	TRBJ2-7	.	TRBV28	CAIGNPRENSYEQYF	TGTGCCATCGGGAACCCCAGGGAAAACTCCTACGAGCAGTACTTC
.	TRBJ2-5	.	TRBV2	CATGGQVPYF	TGTGCCACGGGGGGACAGGTCCCGTACTTC
.	TRBJ1-4	.	TRBV11-2	CASSSQGSFEKLFF	TGTGCCAGCAGCTCTCAGGGGTCCTTTGAAAAACTGTTTTTT
.	TRBJ1-5	.	TRBV4-1	CASSPSTAGISNQPQHF	TGCGCCAGCAGCCCCAGTACGGCAGGGATTAGCAATCAGCCCCAGCATTTT
.	TRBJ2-7	.	TRBV2	CASSGLILTYEQYF	TGTGCCAGCAGTGGCTTAATCCTAACCTACGAGCAGTACTTC
.	TRBJ1-4	.	TRBV5-5	CASSLSAVGSNEKLFF	TGTGCCAGCAGCTTATCGGCGGTCGGGTCTAATGAAAAACTGTTTTTT
.	TRBJ2-5	.	TRBV5-1	CASRTESGQETQYF	TGCGCCAGCAGGACGGAGTCAGGCCAAGAGACCCAGTACTTC
.	TRBJ1-2	.	TRBV9	CASSACYTF	TGTGCCAGCAGCGCTTGTTACACCTTC
.	TRBJ2-3	.	TRBV7-2	CASSLLSVLGPLFF	TGTGCCAGCAGCTTACTTTCAGTCCTCGGACCACTATTTTTT
.	TRBJ1-1	.	TRBV11-2	CASSLGPRGGMGTEAFF	TGTGCCAGCAGCTTAGGGCCTAGGGGGGGGATGGGCACTGAAGCTTTCTTT
.	TRBJ1-6	.	TRBV6-6	CASRSGPLYLDSPLHF	TGTGCCAGCAGGTCCGGGCCCCTTTACCTTGATTCACCCCTCCACTTT
medium-sized	TRBJ1-1	.	TRBV29-1	CSPLPGPGTEAFF	TGCAGCCCCCTGCCAGGCCCCGGGACTGAAGCTTTCTTT
.	TRBJ2-7	.	TRBV5-8	CASSARQSPYEQYF	TGTGCCAGCAGCGCCCGACAGAGTCCCTACGAGCAGTACTTC
few	TRBJ2-1	.	TRBV2	CASSESRDHNEQFF	TGTGCCAGCAGTGAATCCAGGGACCACAATGAGCAGTTCTTC
.	TRBJ2-3	.	TRBV29-1	CSVQGLPPDTQYF	TGCAGCGTTCAGGGACTCCCCCCAGATACGCAGTATTTT
.	TRBJ1-4	TRBD1	TRBV11-2	CASSLAGQGGIDEKLFF	TGTGCCAGCAGCTTGGCGGGACAGGGCGGGATCGATGAAAAACTGTTTTTT
.	TRBJ1-1	.	TRBV19	CASSIAGSEAFF	TGTGCCAGTAGTATAGCCGGCAGTGAAGCTTTCTTT